The rows below give T cell receptor beta chains drawn from one sample of a study of blood T cell repertoires in COVID-19. Using immunoSEQ multiplex PCR, the repertoire was profiled, and TCRdb retains in-frame clones only, with some absent. The sample consists of about 150,000 clones, 83% of them appearing once. Sequenced input: peripheral blood. The receptors were sampled from a woman aged 60-75 years with COVID-19, enrolled during active disease. Each CDR3 is given with its conserved first and last residue. D genes are given only for firm matches. A clone size is listed for some rows: how often the clone was seen (once, few, many), or a class if it is expanded.

clone size | CDR3 length | J gene | D gene | V gene | CDR3 protein | CDR3 DNA
NA | 17 | TRBJ1-4 | TRBD1 | TRBV5-1 | CASRLGQIVVTNEKLFF | TGCGCCAGCAGGTTGGGACAGATCGTGGTGACTAATGAAAAACTGTTTTTT
NA | 16 | TRBJ2-3 | TRBD1 | TRBV10-1 | CASSERGTGGTDTQYF | TGCGCCAGCAGTGAGAGGGGGACAGGGGGCACAGATACGCAGTATTTT
NA | 14 | TRBJ2-7 | TRBD1 | TRBV19 | CASSVDRGTLEQYF | TGTGCCAGTAGTGTCGACAGGGGGACACTCGAGCAGTACTTC
NA | 14 | TRBJ2-7 | NA | TRBV18 | CASSRNSQGYEQYF | TGTGCCAGCTCACGCAACTCGCAGGGTTACGAGCAGTACTTC
NA | 14 | TRBJ1-1 | NA | TRBV11-3 | CASSIRSGSTEAFF | TGTGCCAGCAGTATAAGATCCGGGAGCACTGAAGCTTTCTTT
NA | 14 | TRBJ1-2 | NA | TRBV27 | CASSNPWGVGGYTF | TGTGCCAGCAGTAACCCCTGGGGGGTCGGTGGCTACACCTTC
once | 13 | TRBJ1-4 | TRBD1 | TRBV30 | CAWSAGGLKELFF | TGTGCCTGGAGTGCAGGGGGCCTCAAGGAACTGTTTTTT
NA | 15 | TRBJ2-1 | NA | TRBV5-4 | CASSLEDSSYNEQFF | TGTGCCAGCAGCTTGGAGGACAGCTCCTACAATGAGCAGTTCTTC
NA | 15 | TRBJ2-7 | TRBD2 | TRBV19 | CASSRLAGGSYEQYF | TGTGCCAGTAGTCGACTAGCGGGAGGGTCCTACGAGCAGTACTTC
NA | 15 | TRBJ2-1 | TRBD1 | TRBV18 | CASSGGDRWYNEQFF | TGTGCCAGCTCCGGCGGGGACAGGTGGTACAATGAGCAGTTCTTC
NA | 21 | TRBJ1-4 | TRBD1 | TRBV2 | CASSDLVWGAGGAGANEKLFF | TGTGCCAGCAGTGATTTGGTCTGGGGGGCAGGGGGCGCAGGAGCTAATGAAAAACTGTTTTTT
NA | 15 | TRBJ1-1 | TRBD1 | TRBV27 | CASSFTGAGNTEAFF | TGTGCCAGCAGTTTTACAGGGGCCGGGAACACTGAAGCTTTCTTT
few | 17 | TRBJ2-1 | TRBD2 | TRBV19 | CASSIPRLAGGPIEQFF | TGTGCCAGTAGTATACCCCGACTAGCGGGGGGGCCCATTGAGCAGTTCTTC
once | 16 | TRBJ2-2 | TRBD2 | TRBV27 | CASSLLASGVRGELFF | TGTGCCAGCAGTTTATTGGCTAGCGGAGTGAGGGGGGAGCTGTTTTTT
few | 15 | TRBJ1-2 | NA | TRBV19 | CASSIGRTSFYGYTF | TGTGCCAGTAGTATAGGTCGGACAAGCTTTTATGGCTACACCTTC
NA | 17 | TRBJ1-5 | NA | TRBV21-1 | CASRQTRGQGANQPQHF | TGTGCCAGCAGACAAACGAGAGGGCAGGGGGCTAATCAGCCCCAGCATTTT
NA | 15 | TRBJ1-5 | TRBD1 | TRBV19 | CASSRGQGAFQPQHF | TGTGCCAGTAGTAGGGGACAGGGGGCGTTTCAGCCCCAGCATTTT
NA | 17 | TRBJ2-1 | TRBD2 | TRBV7-8 | CASSLRLPGLAINEQFF | TGTGCCAGCAGCCTGCGACTCCCGGGACTAGCTATCAATGAGCAGTTCTTC
NA | 12 | TRBJ1-3 | NA | TRBV29-1 | CSVEDRRNTIYF | TGCAGCGTTGAAGATCGTCGAAACACCATATATTTT
NA | 17 | TRBJ1-2 | TRBD1 | TRBV19 | CPSSTHDRGGAAVGYTF | TGTCCCAGTAGTACCCACGACAGGGGGGGGGCCGCCGTCGGCTACACCTTC
NA | 15 | TRBJ2-1 | NA | TRBV24-1 | CATSDPRGDYNEQFF | TGTGCCACCAGTGATCCTCGCGGGGACTACAATGAGCAGTTCTTC
NA | 14 | TRBJ1-1 | TRBD1 | TRBV3-1/TRBV3-2 | CASSQRQGSTEAFF | TGTGCCAGCAGCCAGAGACAGGGGTCAACTGAAGCTTTCTTT
NA | 15 | TRBJ1-5 | TRBD1 | TRBV10-3 | CAISGGTGYNQPQHF | TGTGCCATCAGTGGGGGGACAGGCTACAATCAGCCCCAGCATTTT
NA | 14 | TRBJ2-1 | TRBD2 | TRBV6-5 | CASSTSGSWNEQFF | TGTGCCAGCAGCACTAGCGGGAGTTGGAATGAGCAGTTCTTC
NA | 13 | TRBJ2-1 | NA | TRBV6-4 | CASSEIPDRGQFF | TGTGCCAGCAGCGAAATCCCCGACCGAGGGCAGTTCTTC
few | 14 | TRBJ1-5 | NA | TRBV5-8 | CASRHGSNNKPQHF | TGTGCCAGCAGACATGGGAGCAATAACAAGCCCCAGCATTTT
NA | 15 | TRBJ1-1 | TRBD1 | TRBV7-3 | CASSRWTGQNTEAFF | TGTGCCAGCAGCCGTTGGACAGGGCAGAACACTGAAGCTTTCTTT
NA | 13 | TRBJ2-3 | NA | TRBV5-5 | CASSLLPSDTQYF | TGTGCCAGCAGCTTGCTACCTTCAGATACGCAGTATTTT
once | 15 | TRBJ2-3 | NA | TRBV5-5 | CASSLAILSTDTQYF | TGTGCCAGCAGCTTGGCCATTCTAAGCACAGATACGCAGTATTTT
NA | 14 | TRBJ1-2 | NA | TRBV6-5 | CASSYSSQGIGYTF | TGTGCCAGCAGTTACTCGAGCCAGGGGATTGGCTACACCTTC
NA | 11 | TRBJ1-5 | NA | TRBV30 | CAWGRDQPQHF | TGTGCCTGGGGGAGGGATCAGCCCCAGCATTTT
NA | 14 | TRBJ1-2 | TRBD1 | TRBV24-1 | CATSDRQGYYGYTF | TGTGCCACCAGTGACCGACAGGGGTACTATGGCTACACCTTC
NA | 16 | TRBJ2-1 | NA | TRBV7-9 | CASSPRDSHSYNEQFF | TGTGCCAGCAGCCCTCGAGACAGCCACTCCTACAATGAGCAGTTCTTC
NA | 15 | TRBJ1-2 | TRBD1 | TRBV18 | CASSLATGGNYGYTF | TGTGCCAGCTCACTCGCGACAGGGGGGAACTATGGCTACACCTTC
NA | 15 | TRBJ2-7 | TRBD2 | TRBV10-3 | CASREGLAGRYEQYF | TGTGCCAGCAGGGAGGGACTAGCGGGACGCTACGAGCAGTACTTC
NA | 14 | TRBJ1-3 | NA | TRBV5-1 | CASSPERGGDTIYF | TGCGCCAGCAGCCCGGAGAGGGGAGGGGACACCATATATTTT
NA | 13 | TRBJ1-2 | NA | TRBV5-1 | CASSSTHPYGYTF | TGCGCCAGCAGCTCCACTCATCCCTATGGCTACACCTTC
NA | 15 | TRBJ2-1 | TRBD2 | TRBV18 | CASSRAGGPYNEQFF | TGTGCCAGCTCACGAGCGGGAGGGCCGTATAATGAGCAGTTCTTC
NA | 14 | TRBJ1-1 | TRBD1 | TRBV6-5 | CASSQKGTGVEAFF | TGTGCCAGCAGTCAAAAAGGGACAGGGGTTGAAGCTTTCTTT
NA | 14 | TRBJ1-2 | NA | TRBV9 | CASSPRTASYGYTF | TGTGCCAGCAGCCCCCGGACAGCATCCTATGGCTACACCTTC
NA | 13 | TRBJ1-1 | NA | TRBV7-9 | CASSPSSQSGAFF | TGTGCCAGCAGCCCATCGTCACAAAGTGGAGCTTTCTTT
NA | 16 | TRBJ1-4 | NA | TRBV6-5 | CASSYSAGGLGEKLFF | TGTGCCAGCAGTTACTCCGCGGGAGGTTTGGGTGAAAAACTGTTTTTT
NA | 13 | TRBJ1-1 | NA | TRBV19 | CASRDRMNTEAFF | TGTGCCAGTAGAGACAGGATGAACACTGAAGCTTTCTTT
NA | 13 | TRBJ2-1 | TRBD2 | TRBV29-1 | CSVVAGGWNEQFF | TGCAGCGTAGTAGCGGGGGGGTGGAATGAGCAGTTCTTC
NA | 13 | TRBJ1-1 | TRBD1 | TRBV6-5 | CASSRQGNTEAFF | TGTGCCAGCAGTCGACAGGGGAACACTGAAGCTTTCTTT